This record looks at one TCR beta chain sequence and its context. It has no known antigen specificity. Qualities for individual bases were not recorded, and no much larger clone is one base off. V gives up 1 base and J gives up 6 bases, and the segment between their germline ends measures 10 bases. The CDR3 covers 14 residues, taking in both the cysteine and the phenylalanine. The sequence is cut down to CDR3 DNA, 42 bases in frame from base 1. Looking up the germline V gene yields CDR1 LGHNA and CDR2 YSLEER. For the CD8 naive samples, CD45RO-negative cells were positively selected for CCR7, yielding a CD45RA+CCR7+ population from which TemRA cells were excluded. Donors were healthy HIV-negative adults with no recently reported acute infections or vaccinations. Every donor was a Caucasian adult living in Nashville, Tennessee, USA. Blood was obtained by leukapheresis, after which PBMCs were separated by Ficoll-Histopaque density gradient centrifugation and cryopreserved in liquid nitrogen vapor phase. Purity and quantity of every magnetically sorted T cell population were checked by analytical flow cytometry. Genomic DNA was isolated from every sorted fraction and measured by UV absorbance on a Nanodrop 2000c.

Using the deep immunoSEQ assay, multiplex PCR amplified TCR CDR3 regions from genomic DNA. For each cell subset, the extracted genomic DNA was distributed evenly across all wells of several immunoSEQ 96-well plates, and each plate served as one replicate. Each replicate PCR for sorted subsets received approximately 220 ng genomic DNA, equal to 28,000 or so T cell genomes. The purified libraries were quantified using a Qubit 3.0 fluorometer, sized with a Bioanalyzer 2100, and then quantified again using the KAPA Library Quantification kit. A separate single-read 150-cycle Illumina NextSeq 550 flow cell was used to sequence each immunoSEQ 96-well plate. On the authors' methods: Because the immunoSEQ output held only junctional sequences and lacked quality scores, the filtering could not match the filtering applied to full-length reads. Sequences were annotated with PyIR, a Python wrapper for IgBLAST v1.9, using IMGT germline references to assign V/J genes and CDR3. Reads were filtered out if the reads had weak V/J assignments (E-value above 1e-6), no CDR3, stop codons, out-of-frame junctions, or ambiguous translated residues. A V3J clonotype was defined by an identical inferred V gene, J gene, and CDR3 amino acid sequence. The percentage overlap between two repertoires was calculated by dividing the number of shared unique clonotypes by the size of the smaller repertoire. Richness of each repertoire was evaluated using RTK rarefaction, the Chao1 estimator, and Recon v2.1 estimates of unobserved clonotypes. Generation probabilities for all TCRbeta clonotypes obtained by the gDNA method from several donors were computed using OLGA. TCRdb mirrors the immuneACCESS table, restricted to in-frame sequences. Some clones are absent from its copies; in checked studies, under half trace to an unresolved V gene, and the reason for the others is unknown. That table furnishes V, J and clone size, whereas the DNA furnished D and trimming. For this sample there are roughly 810,000 clones; just over 95% appear just once. Together, the top ten hold around 0.25% of the sample.

This entry belongs to a study of shared clonotypes between healthy human individuals (TCRdb year 2020). Describing the broader study: The cohort comprised two women and a few men aged 18 to 49 years. To increase sequencing depth and limit assay-specific biases, TCR repertoire library preparation and sequencing were carried out by different laboratories using diverse techniques. Leukapheresis yielded between about 0.85 and 10 billion PBMCs per donor. To estimate repertoire size and how much clonotypes are shared between individuals, the study performed deep sequencing of blood TCR repertoires from a few healthy adults. For each donor, CD4 naive and CD4 memory were each given three plates, CD8 naive was given two plates, and CD8 memory was given one plate. What the work shows at the level of the full study, not this receptor alone: Based on pairwise subsampling, the degree of clonotype sharing among donors was expected to be affected by sequencing depth. Rarefaction of sorted-subset datasets indicated incomplete sequencing despite the large sequencing depth. Roughly 5.2% of naive CD4, 3.5% of naive CD8, approximately 2% of memory CD4, and 0.4% of memory CD8 clonotypes were shared across a few donors. Compared with non-shared clonotypes, the clonotypes found in all four sorted-subset donors had higher generation probabilities. Estimated clonotype richness was generally larger for naive than for memory subsets. Sampling was limited to blood, and TCR repertoires in tissue likely differ from TCR repertoires in blood. The small number of donors limited the genetic and exposure-history diversity represented.

Specimen: naive CD8+ T cells sorted from blood. The cell subset or site label here, explained by the study, means: CD45RA+CCR7+. The chain employs TRBV4-3 and TRBJ2-1; the D gene is possibly TRBD1, with 5 bases matching. This TCR derives from a man younger than 45 in good health. The CDR3 amino acid sequence is: CASSQGQWSNEQFF. The DNA sequence follows: TGCGCCAGCAGCCAAGGACAGTGGTCCAATGAGCAGTTCTTC.